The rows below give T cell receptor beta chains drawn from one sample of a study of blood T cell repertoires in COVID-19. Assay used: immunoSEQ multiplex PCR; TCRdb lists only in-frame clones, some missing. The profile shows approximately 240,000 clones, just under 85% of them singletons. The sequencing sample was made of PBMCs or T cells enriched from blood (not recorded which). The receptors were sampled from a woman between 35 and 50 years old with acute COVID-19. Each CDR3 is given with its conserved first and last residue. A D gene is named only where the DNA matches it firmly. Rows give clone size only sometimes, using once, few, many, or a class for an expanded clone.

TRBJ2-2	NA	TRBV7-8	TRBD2	TGTGCCAGCACTCCCAGGTTGGCTAGCGGGACCGGGGAGCTGTTTTTT	CASTPRLASGTGELFF
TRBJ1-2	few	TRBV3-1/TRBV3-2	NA	TGTGCCAGCAGCCAGAACAGGGAGAGTCACACCTTC	CASSQNRESHTF
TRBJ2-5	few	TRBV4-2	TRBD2	TGTGCCAGCAGCCAAGTTGGGACTAGCGGGGGGGAATGGTTGGGAGAGACCCAGTACTTC	CASSQVGTSGGEWLGETQYF
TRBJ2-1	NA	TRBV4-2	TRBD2	TGTGCCAGCAGCCTAGCGGGGGGGCGGTCCAATGAGCAGTTCTTC	CASSLAGGRSNEQFF
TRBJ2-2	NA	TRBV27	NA	TGTGCCAGCAGTTCGGGTGAAAACACCGGGGAGCTGTTTTTT	CASSSGENTGELFF
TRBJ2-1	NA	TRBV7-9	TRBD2	TGTGCCAGCAGCTTAGGACTAGCGGGTAGCTACAATGAGCAGTTCTTC	CASSLGLAGSYNEQFF
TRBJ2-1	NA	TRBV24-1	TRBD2	TGTGCCACCAGTGGAGTAGCGGGAGTGGGGAATGAGCAGTTCTTC	CATSGVAGVGNEQFF
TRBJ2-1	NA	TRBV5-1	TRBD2	TGCGCCAGCAGCTTGGCTATTCTAGCGGGAGAGTTAGTTGAGCAGTTCTTC	CASSLAILAGELVEQFF
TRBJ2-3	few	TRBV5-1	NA	TGCGCCAGCAGCTTTACCGGGAGTAGGGGAGATACGCAGTATTTT	CASSFTGSRGDTQYF
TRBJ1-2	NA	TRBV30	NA	TGTGCCTGGATGAAACAAACGGGTGACGGCACCTTC	CAWMKQTGDGTF
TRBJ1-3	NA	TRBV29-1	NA	TGCAGCGTTGTCGTGTGGGGCGGTGGAAACACCATATATTTT	CSVVVWGGGNTIYF
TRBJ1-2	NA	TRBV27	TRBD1	TGTGCCAGCAGTCTCTCGGGACAGGGGTTCGGCTACACCTTC	CASSLSGQGFGYTF